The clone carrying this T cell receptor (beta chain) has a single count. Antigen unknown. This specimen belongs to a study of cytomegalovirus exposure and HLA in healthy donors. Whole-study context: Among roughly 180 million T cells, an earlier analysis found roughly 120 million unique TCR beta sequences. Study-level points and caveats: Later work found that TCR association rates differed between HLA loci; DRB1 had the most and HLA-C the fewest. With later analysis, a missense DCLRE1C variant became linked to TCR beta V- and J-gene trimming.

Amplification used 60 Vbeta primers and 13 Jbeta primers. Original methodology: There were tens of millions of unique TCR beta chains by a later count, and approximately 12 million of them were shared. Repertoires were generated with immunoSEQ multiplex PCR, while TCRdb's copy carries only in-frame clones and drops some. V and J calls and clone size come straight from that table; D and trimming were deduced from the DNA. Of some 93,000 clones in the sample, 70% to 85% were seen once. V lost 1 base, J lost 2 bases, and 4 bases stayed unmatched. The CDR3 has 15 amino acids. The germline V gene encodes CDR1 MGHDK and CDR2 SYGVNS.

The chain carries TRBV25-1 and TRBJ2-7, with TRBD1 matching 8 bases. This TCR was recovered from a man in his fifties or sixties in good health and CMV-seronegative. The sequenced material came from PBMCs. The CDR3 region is CASSESMDRAYEQYF. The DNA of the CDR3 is TGTGCCAGCAGTGAATCTATGGACAGGGCCTACGAGCAGTACTTC.